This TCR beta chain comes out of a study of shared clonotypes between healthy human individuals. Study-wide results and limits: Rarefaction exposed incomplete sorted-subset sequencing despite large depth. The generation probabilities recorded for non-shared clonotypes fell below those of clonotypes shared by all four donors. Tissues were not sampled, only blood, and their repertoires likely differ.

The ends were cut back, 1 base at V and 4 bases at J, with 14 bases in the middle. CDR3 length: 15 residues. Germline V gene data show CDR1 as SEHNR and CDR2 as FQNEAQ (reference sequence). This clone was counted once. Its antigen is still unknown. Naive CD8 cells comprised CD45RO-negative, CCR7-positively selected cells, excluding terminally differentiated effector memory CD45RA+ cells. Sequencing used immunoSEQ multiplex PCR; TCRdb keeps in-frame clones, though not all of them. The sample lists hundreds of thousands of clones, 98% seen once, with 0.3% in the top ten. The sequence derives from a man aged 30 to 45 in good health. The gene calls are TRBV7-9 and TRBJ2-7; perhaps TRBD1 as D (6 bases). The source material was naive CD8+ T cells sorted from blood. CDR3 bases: TGTGCCAGCAGCTTAGTCGGACAGACGCCGTACGAGCAGTACTTC. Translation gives CASSLVGQTPYEQYF. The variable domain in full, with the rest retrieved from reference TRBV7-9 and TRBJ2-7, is DTGVSQNPRHKITKRGQNVTFRCDPISEHNRLYWYRQTLGQGPEFLTYFQNEAQLEKSRLLSDRFSAERPKGSFSTLEIQRTEQGDSAMYLCASSLVGQTPYEQYFGPGTRLTVT.